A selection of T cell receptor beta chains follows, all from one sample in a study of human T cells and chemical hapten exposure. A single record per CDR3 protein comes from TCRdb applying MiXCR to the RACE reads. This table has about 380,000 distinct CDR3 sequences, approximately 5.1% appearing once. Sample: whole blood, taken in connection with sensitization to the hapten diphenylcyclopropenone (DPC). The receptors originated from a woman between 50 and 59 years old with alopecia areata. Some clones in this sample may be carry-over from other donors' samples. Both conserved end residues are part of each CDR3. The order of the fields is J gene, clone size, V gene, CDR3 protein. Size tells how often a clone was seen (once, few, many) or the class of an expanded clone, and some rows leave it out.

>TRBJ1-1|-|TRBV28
CASTRNGRGAFF
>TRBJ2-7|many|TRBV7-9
CASSSSQGFDPYEQYF
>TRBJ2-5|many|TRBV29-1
CSVQQGGTQYF
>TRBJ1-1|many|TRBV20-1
CSARPATGAYTEAFF
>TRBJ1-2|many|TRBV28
CASSAGRPFYGYTF
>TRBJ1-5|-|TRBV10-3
CAINRDSNQPQHF
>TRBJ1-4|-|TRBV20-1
CSATTDELFF
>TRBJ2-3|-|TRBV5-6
CASSGGTGMTDTQYF
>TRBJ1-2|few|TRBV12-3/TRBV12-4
CASSLGGGHYGYTF
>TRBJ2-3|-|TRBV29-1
CSALALLSDTQYF
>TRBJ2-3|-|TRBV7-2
CASSKGLAGGEGTQYF
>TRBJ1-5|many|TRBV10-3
CAIRPDGDSNQPQHF
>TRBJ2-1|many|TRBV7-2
CATSWASGVNEQFF
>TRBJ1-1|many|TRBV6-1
CATYGDTEAFF
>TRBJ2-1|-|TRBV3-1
CASSLMSGEQFF
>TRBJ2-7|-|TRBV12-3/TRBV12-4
CASSFKGVYEQYF
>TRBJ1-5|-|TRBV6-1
CASSEKINRGYSNQPQHF
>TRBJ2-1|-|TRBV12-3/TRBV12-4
CASSLKGTAYNEQFF
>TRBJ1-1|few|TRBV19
CASSPRRSNTEAFF
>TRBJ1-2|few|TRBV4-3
CASSQDTGGVNYGYTF
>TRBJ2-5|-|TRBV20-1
CSASLLAGGETQYF
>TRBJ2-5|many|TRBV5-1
CASSTGGASETQYF
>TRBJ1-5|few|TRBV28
CASSFSHEENTEEGSNQPQHF
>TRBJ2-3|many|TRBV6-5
CATTRGSTDTQYF